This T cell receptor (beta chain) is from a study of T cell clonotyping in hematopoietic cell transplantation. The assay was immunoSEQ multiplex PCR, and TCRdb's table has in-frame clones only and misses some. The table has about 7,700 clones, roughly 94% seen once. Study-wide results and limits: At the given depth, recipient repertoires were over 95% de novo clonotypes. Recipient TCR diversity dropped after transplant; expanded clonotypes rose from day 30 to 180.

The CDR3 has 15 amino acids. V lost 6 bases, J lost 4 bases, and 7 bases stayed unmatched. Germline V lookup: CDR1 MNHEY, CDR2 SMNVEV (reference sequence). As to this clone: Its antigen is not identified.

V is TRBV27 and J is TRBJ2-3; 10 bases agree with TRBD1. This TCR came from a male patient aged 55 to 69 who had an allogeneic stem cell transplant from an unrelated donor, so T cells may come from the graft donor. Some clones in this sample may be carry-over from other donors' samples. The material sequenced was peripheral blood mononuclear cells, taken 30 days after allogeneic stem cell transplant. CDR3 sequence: CASRLDRGLADTQYF. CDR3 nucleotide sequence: TGTGCCAGCAGACTAGACAGGGGGCTGGCAGATACGCAGTATTTT.